These 15 T cell receptor beta chains were sequenced from one sample in a study of cytomegalovirus exposure and HLA in healthy donors. In the PCR, 60 Vbeta and 13 Jbeta primers were used. Produced via immunoSEQ multiplex PCR; TCRdb's table is partial and in-frame only. The table shows around 100,000 clones, with about 74% occurring only once. Specimen: PBMCs. Receptors originate from a man aged 25-45 years in good health and CMV-seropositive.

This chain connects TRBV15 to TRBJ2-1, with D tentatively TRBD2 (6 bases). Germline V lookup: CDR1 LNHNV, CDR2 YYDKDF (reference sequence). The CDR3 is 15 residues long. Trimming took 3 bases from V and 6 from J, leaving 15 bases between them. The CDR3 region is CATSRGWRGGNEQFF. CDR3 in DNA: TGTGCCACCAGCAGGGGCTGGCGGGGTGGCAATGAGCAGTTCTTC.

The chain uses TRBV5-4 and TRBJ2-7; 12 bases align to TRBD2. The germline V gene has CDR1 SGHNT and CDR2 YYREEE (reference sequence). The CDR3 runs to 16 residues. The V and J ends lost 4 bases and 3 bases, in that order; junction bases with no gene match: 8. This CDR3 is CASSPAGLAGRYEQYF. The CDR3, as DNA: TGTGCCAGCAGCCCGGCCGGACTAGCGGGGCGCTACGAGCAGTACTTC.

This chain connects TRBV27 to TRBJ2-3; no clear D. Germline lookup yields CDR1 MNHEY and CDR2 SMNVEV (reference sequence). V lost 5 bases to trimming and J lost 1 base, with 4 bases between them. The CDR3 extends over 12 amino acids. CDR3 DNA: TGTGCCAGCAGTCCTCGCACAGATACGCAGTATTTT. This codes for CASSPRTDTQYF.

The rearrangement links TRBV28 to TRBJ2-7, with 9 bases that match TRBD1. This CDR3 is 14 amino acids long. V lost 5 bases to trimming and J lost 4 bases; unmatched junction nucleotides: 6. The V gene's germline CDR1 is MDHEN and CDR2 SYDVKM. The CDR3 region has the DNA TGTGCCAGCAGTACCGGGACAGGGTATTACGAGCAGTACTTC. Translating gives CASSTGTGYYEQYF.

This clone showed up just a few times. This chain joins TRBV4-3 and TRBJ1-4, with 8 positions matching TRBD1. The CDR3 is 14 residues long. The germline V gene has CDR1 LGHNA and CDR2 YSLEER. Trimming took 2 bases from V and 8 from J; bases not matched to a gene: 4. CDR3 coding DNA: TGCGCCAGCAGCCAACGGACAGGGAAAGAAAAACTGTTTTTT. This sequence encodes CASSQRTGKEKLFF.

The rearrangement uses TRBV29-1 and TRBJ2-7; D possibly corresponds to TRBD1 (6 bases). V was pared by 2 bases and J by 3 bases, with 17 bases between. The CDR3 has 15 residues. Germline V gives CDR1 SQVTM, CDR2 ANQGSEA. CDR3 nucleotides: TGCAGCGTTGAATTAACGGCAGGGGCCGACTACGAGCAGTACTTC. It yields the protein CSVELTAGADYEQYF.

As concerns this clone: The germline gene is not matched at one end of the junction; a read error may be the cause. The chain uses TRBV10-3 and TRBJ2-3, with 11 positions matching TRBD2. Per germline, CDR1 ENHRY and CDR2 SYGVKD. The length of the CDR3 is 16 residues. The CDR3 sequence: CASSYKRLAGSDTQYF. In DNA, the CDR3 is TGTGCCAGCAGTTACAAGCGACTAGCGGGGTCCGATACGCAGTATTTT.

V gene TRBV11-2 combines with J gene TRBJ2-7; the D gene is possibly TRBD1 (5 bases). The germline CDR1 and CDR2 sequences are SGHAT and FQNNGV. V lost 5 bases and J lost 5, with 13 bases in between. This CDR3 has 13 amino acids. The CDR3 sequence is CASSPGQVNEQYF. CDR3 nucleotide sequence: TGTGCCAGCAGCCCAGGGCAGGTCAACGAGCAGTACTTC.

The V call is TRBV28, the J call TRBJ2-7, with D possibly being TRBD1 (5 bases). CDR1 and CDR2 from the germline V gene are MDHEN and SYDVKM. Trimming took off 2 bases at V and 1 base at J, with 12 bases between the two ends. This CDR3 has 15 residues. The CDR3 sequence: CASSLVPGSSYEQYF. Written as DNA, the CDR3 is TGTGCCAGCAGTTTAGTGCCAGGGTCTTCCTACGAGCAGTACTTC.

This rearrangement joins TRBV7-9 to TRBJ1-2, with D possibly being TRBD1 (6 bases). CDR3 size: 15 residues. Germline V CDR1 and CDR2: SEHNR, FQNEAQ (reference sequence). V dropped 2 bases and J dropped 1 base, with 11 bases sitting between them. The CDR3, as DNA: TGTGCCAGCAGCTTATCAGGGGTCGGTAACTATGGCTACACCTTC. Its protein is CASSLSGVGNYGYTF.

V is TRBV5-6 and J is TRBJ2-5, with 10 bases matching TRBD1. This CDR3 has 13 amino acids. Unmatched junction bases numbered 0, after V lost 3 bases and J lost 4 bases. Germline V gene sequence: CDR1 SGHDT, CDR2 YYEEEE. The CDR3 coding sequence is TGTGCCAGCAGCTGGGACAGGGGAGAGACCCAGTACTTC. Amino acids: CASSWDRGETQYF.

This clone has a handful of counts. V gene TRBV7-9 combines with J gene TRBJ1-1, with D possibly TRBD1 on 5 matching bases. V was shortened by 1 base and J by 4 bases, with 7 bases between the two germline ends. This CDR3 is built from 13 residues. Looked up from germline, CDR1 is SEHNR and CDR2 is FQNEAQ (reference sequence). CDR3 amino acids: CASSLGQGTEAFF. The CDR3 DNA reads as TGTGCCAGCAGCTTAGGGCAGGGCACTGAAGCTTTCTTT. Variable domain in full (rest from reference TRBV7-9 and TRBJ1-1): DTGVSQNPRHKITKRGQNVTFRCDPISEHNRLYWYRQTLGQGPEFLTYFQNEAQLEKSRLLSDRFSAERPKGSFSTLEIQRTEQGDSAMYLCASSLGQGTEAFFGQGTRLTVV.

This chain connects TRBV7-9 to TRBJ1-1; D unresolved. This CDR3 has 12 residues. From germline, CDR1 is SEHNR and CDR2 FQNEAQ (reference sequence). V lost 5 bases and J 5 bases, leaving 9 bases between the germline ends. The CDR3 region has the DNA TGTGCCAGCAGCCAAACGGGGACTGAAGCTTTCTTT. Encoded protein: CASSQTGTEAFF.

The CDR3 nucleotides are TGTGCCAGCAGCCAAGAGGTGGGAGACCGACGTGGCTACACCTTC. Amino acids: CASSQEVGDRRGYTF. The chain joins TRBV4-2 to TRBJ1-2; D is unclear. Trimming took off 0 bases at V and 7 bases at J, with 15 bases between the two ends. Germline V gene sequence: CDR1 LGHNA, CDR2 YNFKEQ. The CDR3 is 15 amino acids.

This chain joins TRBV19 and TRBJ2-7; no clear D. This CDR3 region has 13 residues. V lost 3 bases and J 0 bases, leaving 6 bases between the germline ends. Germline CDR1 and CDR2: LNHDA and SQIVND (reference sequence). The CDR3 loop reads CASSMASSYEQYF. CDR3 in DNA: TGTGCCAGTAGTATGGCCAGCTCCTACGAGCAGTACTTC. The full variable domain, in which reference TRBV19 and TRBJ2-7 provide the parts outside the CDR3, is DGGITQSPKYLFRKEGQNVTLSCEQNLNHDAMYWYRQDPGQGLRLIYYSQIVNDFQKGDIAEGYSVSREKKESFPLTVTSAQKNPTAFYLCASSMASSYEQYFGPGTRLTVT.